This entry lists 3 T cell receptor beta chains sequenced from one sample in a study of response to subunit inactivated influenza vaccine. TCRdb re-analysed the RT-PCR reads in MiXCR, keeping a single row per CDR3 protein. The sample records 500,000 to 600,000 distinct CDR3 sequences, around 15% being singletons. The source material was PBMCs from blood, sampled about 12 days after vaccination. The receptors stem from a man over 45 who received an inactivated influenza vaccine.

At least ten counts were recorded for this clonotype. The CDR3 coding sequence is TGCAGTGCCCCCGGACAGGGCAATTACGAGCAGTACTTC. Translated: CSAPGQGNYEQYF. J is TRBJ2-7 and V is TRBV20-1; 8 nucleotides match TRBD1. Per germline, CDR1 DFQATT and CDR2 SNEGSKA (reference sequence). The CDR3 has 13 residues. V lost 6 bases, J lost 4 bases, and 8 bases stayed unmatched.

This clonotype was found a few times. This sequence joins TRBV20-1 and TRBJ2-7, with 8 bases fitting TRBD1. Germline V lookup: CDR1 DFQATT, CDR2 SNEGSKA (reference sequence). V gave up 3 bases and J gave up 1 base; unmatched junction bases: 2. The CDR3 totals 13 residues. CDR3 nucleotides: TGCAGTGCTAGCAGGGGGCGGTCCTACGAGCAGTACTTC. It translates to CSASRGRSYEQYF.

This rearrangement joins TRBV9 to TRBJ2-3; maybe TRBD2 (6 bases). Trimming shortened V by 3 bases and J by 4 bases, and 9 bases separated the two germline ends. The length of the CDR3 is 13 residues. Germline lookup yields CDR1 SGDLS and CDR2 YYNGEE. The CDR3 here is CASSAGTPDTQYF. CDR3 nucleotides: TGTGCCAGCAGCGCTGGGACTCCAGATACGCAGTATTTT.